The rows below give T cell receptor beta chains drawn from one sample of a study of blood T cell repertoires in COVID-19. Assay: immunoSEQ multiplex PCR; the TCRdb copy retains only in-frame clones and omits some. The sample lists 75,000 to 95,000 clones; approximately 79% were seen once. Sequencing was done on a sample of peripheral blood. These receptors were obtained from a man between 65 and 79 years old with COVID-19, enrolled during active disease. Each CDR3 is given with its conserved first and last residue. The D gene is left open where the match is weak. Expanded clones get a size class; other rows say once, few or many, or leave the size out.

NA | TRBJ2-3 | TRBV4-2 | NA | CASSQGYGSTDTQYF | TGTGCCAGCAGCCAAGGTTACGGTAGCACAGATACGCAGTATTTT
once | TRBJ2-7 | TRBV2 | NA | CASTQQGYEQYF | TGTGCCAGCACGCAACAGGGTTACGAGCAGTACTTC
NA | TRBJ1-5 | TRBV28 | NA | CASRQGWDQPQHF | TGTGCCAGCAGACAGGGATGGGATCAGCCCCAGCATTTT
NA | TRBJ2-3 | TRBV25-1 | TRBD2 | CASSDIPPGLITDTQYF | TGTGCCAGCAGTGATATTCCCCCGGGACTAATCACAGATACGCAGTATTTT
NA | TRBJ1-4 | TRBV3-1/TRBV3-2 | NA | CASSHEDTRDEKLFF | TGTGCCAGCAGCCATGAGGACACCCGAGATGAAAAACTGTTTTTT
NA | TRBJ1-5 | TRBV19 | NA | CASSIERGTQPQHF | TGTGCCAGTAGTATAGAAAGGGGAACTCAGCCCCAGCATTTT
once | TRBJ1-6 | TRBV4-3 | NA | CASSQARQDSPLHF | TGCGCCAGCAGCCAAGCCCGACAGGATTCACCCCTCCACTTT
NA | TRBJ2-5 | TRBV28 | NA | CASSLWRETQYF | TGTGCCAGCAGTTTATGGAGAGAGACCCAGTACTTC
NA | TRBJ2-5 | TRBV5-4 | NA | CASTHRDGNQETQYF | TGTGCCAGCACCCACAGGGATGGGAACCAAGAGACCCAGTACTTC
NA | TRBJ1-6 | TRBV4-2 | TRBD1 | CASSPEDRGNSPLHF | TGTGCCAGCAGCCCCGAGGACAGGGGGAATTCACCCCTCCACTTT
NA | TRBJ2-3 | TRBV11-2 | TRBD2 | CASSSRLADPTDTQYF | TGTGCCAGCAGCTCCCGACTAGCGGACCCCACAGATACGCAGTATTTT
NA | TRBJ2-1 | TRBV7-9 | NA | CASSSPLASKDEQFF | TGTGCCAGCAGCAGTCCTCTAGCGTCCAAGGATGAGCAGTTCTTC
NA | TRBJ1-1 | TRBV18 | NA | CASSPARGDTEAFF | TGTGCCAGCTCACCGGCTCGGGGGGACACTGAAGCTTTCTTT
few | TRBJ1-2 | TRBV28 | TRBD1 | CASTRGPGYGYTF | TGTGCCAGCACCAGGGGGCCAGGATATGGCTACACCTTC
NA | TRBJ2-7 | TRBV9 | NA | CASSGQGTHEQYF | TGTGCCAGCAGCGGCCAGGGTACCCACGAGCAGTACTTC
NA | TRBJ1-2 | TRBV28 | NA | CASSLGAANYGYTF | TGTGCCAGCAGTTTGGGGGCAGCTAACTATGGCTACACCTTC